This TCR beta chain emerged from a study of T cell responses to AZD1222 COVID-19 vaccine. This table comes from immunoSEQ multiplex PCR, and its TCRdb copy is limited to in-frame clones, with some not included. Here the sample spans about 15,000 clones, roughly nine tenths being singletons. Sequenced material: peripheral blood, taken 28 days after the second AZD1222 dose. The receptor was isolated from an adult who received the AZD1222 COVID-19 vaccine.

The CDR3 protein is CASSLVVADTQYF. CDR3 sequence (DNA): TGTGCCAGCAGCCTCGTGGTGGCAGATACGCAGTATTTT. This sequence joins TRBV7-3 and TRBJ2-3; D ambiguous. Trimming took 5 bases from V and 4 from J, leaving 10 bases between them. The CDR3 runs 13 residues. Germline V gene data show CDR1 as SGHTA and CDR2 as FQGTGA.